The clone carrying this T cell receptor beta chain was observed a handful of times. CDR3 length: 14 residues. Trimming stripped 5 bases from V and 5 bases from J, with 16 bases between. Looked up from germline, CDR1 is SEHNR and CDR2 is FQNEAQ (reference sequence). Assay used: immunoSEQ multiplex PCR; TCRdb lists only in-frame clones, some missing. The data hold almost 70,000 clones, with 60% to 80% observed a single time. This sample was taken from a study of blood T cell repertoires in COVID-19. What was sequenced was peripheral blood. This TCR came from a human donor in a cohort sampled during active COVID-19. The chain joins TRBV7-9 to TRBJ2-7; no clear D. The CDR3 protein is CASSPHEISDEQYF. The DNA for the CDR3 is TGTGCCAGCAGCCCACATGAAATAAGCGACGAGCAGTACTTC.